This T cell receptor (beta chain) was recovered during a study of vaccination and CD4 T cells after COVID-19. Study-wide context: Samples were taken after vaccination, a median of roughly 65 days after dose two, with a range of 14 to 241. The cells in question were stimulated using overlapping spike peptides derived from SARS-CoV-2, HCoV-NL63, HCoV-OC43 and HCoV-229E. Study-level points and caveats: In convalescent patients, a median approximately 90% of reactive clones appeared only post-vaccination.

Treatment here: roughly nine-day PBMC culture with coronavirus spike peptide pools or control peptides (ViraFEST assay). CD4+ T-cell collection from the unexposed donor predated the COVID-19 pandemic (2011-2018). Cultures used two million PBMCs per well, 9 to 10 IU/ml IL-2 and about 10 ug/ml peptides. About this clonotype itself: Its antigen is unknown. One end of the junction is discordant with germline, which a read error may explain.

Sequencing of cultured CD4+ T cell DNA used the Oncomine TCR Beta short-read assay. Researchers extracted genomic DNA from CD4+ T cells that had been cultured. MiXCR was run by TCRdb on the PCR reads, yielding one entry per CDR3 protein. The sample has some 9,200 distinct CDR3 sequences, 35% to 45% seen once. This CDR3 is 18 amino acids long. The germline V gene has CDR1 SGHAT and CDR2 FQNNGV. The sequence was obtained from a human donor in good health. This sequence joins TRBV11-2 and TRBJ2-1; 16 nucleotides align to TRBD2. The sequenced sample consisted of CD4+ T cells from blood, cultured in vitro. The CDR3 here is CASTLGTSGRAAVNEQFF. As DNA, the CDR3 is TGTGCCAGCACCTTAGGGACTAGCGGGAGGGCCGCTGTGAATGAGCAGTTCTTC. The full variable domain, its missing parts supplied by reference TRBV11-2 and TRBJ2-1, is EAGVAQSPRYKIIEKRQSVAFWCNPISGHATLYWYQQILGQGPKLLIQFQNNGVVDDSQLPKDRFSAERLKGVDSTLKIQPAKLEDSAVYLCASTLGTSGRAAVNEQFFGPGTRLTVL.